This is a list of T cell receptor beta chains from one sample in a study of CD8+ T cells in alopecia areata. Sequencing was performed with immunoSEQ multiplex PCR; in TCRdb, only in-frame clones are kept and a portion is missing. This table holds approximately 31,000 clones, 60% to 85% found once. The sample was NKG2D-low CD8+ T cells sorted from blood. The receptors originated from a human donor with alopecia areata. Each CDR3 is given without its conserved first and last residue.

TRBJ2-7 TRBV27 ASSQTGTGYEQY
TRBJ1-2 TRBV29-1 SVELGGRGYT
TRBJ2-4 TRBV29-1 SGGPSGDIQY
TRBJ2-3 TRBV4-2 ASSQALETDTQY
TRBJ2-7 TRBV7-9 ASSSRADGQY
TRBJ2-1 TRBV5-1 ASSPDGSGYNEQF
TRBJ2-5 TRBV5-4 ASKAGDKETQY
TRBJ2-5 TRBV11-2 ASSLGETQY
TRBJ2-7 TRBV5-6 ASSLRPTYEQY
TRBJ2-2 TRBV7-9 ASSLDLLGTGELF
TRBJ2-7 TRBV27 ASSLVGQGFQQY
TRBJ2-7 TRBV7-9 ASSLEVRDNYEQY
TRBJ2-7 TRBV7-9 ASSLSSYEQY
TRBJ2-1 TRBV29-1 SVELPSTEQF
TRBJ2-7 TRBV11-2 ASSLNTGILYEQY
TRBJ2-5 TRBV12-5 ASKGVEETQY
TRBJ2-7 TRBV4-3 ASSQETGVWYEQY
TRBJ1-1 TRBV7-9 ASSLTATEAF
TRBJ2-7 TRBV19 ASSYRGTSYEQY
TRBJ2-1 TRBV15 ATAAGPVTGGEQF
TRBJ2-1 TRBV6-5 ASSYPEQF
TRBJ2-3 TRBV11-2 ASSFGTGISDTQY
TRBJ1-1 TRBV30 AQKFPYGTEAF
TRBJ2-7 TRBV6-5 ASRSRQSYEQY
TRBJ2-7 TRBV4-1 ASSQVPAASSYEQY
TRBJ1-1 TRBV28 ASSFGGRNTEAF
TRBJ1-1 TRBV6-5 ASGQSEAF
TRBJ2-1 TRBV7-9 ASSLGNEQF
TRBJ1-2 TRBV5-1 ASSLFQGSGYT
TRBJ2-7 TRBV5-1 ASSSAGTGEYEQY
TRBJ2-7 TRBV30 AWSVLGGRLFYEQY
TRBJ2-7 TRBV6-9 ASSCPGQGDSYEQY
TRBJ1-1 TRBV6-4 ASSVRGEGTEAF
TRBJ2-1 TRBV11-2 ASSIRMDNNEQF
TRBJ2-7 TRBV19 ASSWGLAGLYEQY
- TRBV29-1 SVGAGPYEQY
TRBJ2-3 TRBV11-2 ASSPGVGGTDTQY
TRBJ2-7 TRBV4-1 ASSQESRQGYEQY
TRBJ2-3 TRBV2 ASRQAAEDTQY
TRBJ2-4 TRBV4-3 ASSQAVIAKNIQY
TRBJ2-1 TRBV11-3 ASSLRGPNNEQF
TRBJ2-7 TRBV27 ASSLLGDEQY
TRBJ1-5 TRBV6-1 ASSENQPQH
TRBJ1-2 TRBV5-6 ASSFGGGFGYT
TRBJ2-5 TRBV5-1 ASSLTGGEQY
TRBJ1-2 TRBV29-1 SVAAGSGYT
TRBJ2-1 TRBV5-1 ASSWDPGEGWNEQF
TRBJ2-1 TRBV28 ASSFGDREANEQF
TRBJ2-7 TRBV30 AWSVRVLRQAPSYEQY
TRBJ2-1 TRBV2 ASSETGTAYNEQF
TRBJ2-6 TRBV30 AWSVLPGSGANVLT
TRBJ2-7 TRBV30 AWSVWAREQY
TRBJ2-1 TRBV20-1 SAKIYNEQF